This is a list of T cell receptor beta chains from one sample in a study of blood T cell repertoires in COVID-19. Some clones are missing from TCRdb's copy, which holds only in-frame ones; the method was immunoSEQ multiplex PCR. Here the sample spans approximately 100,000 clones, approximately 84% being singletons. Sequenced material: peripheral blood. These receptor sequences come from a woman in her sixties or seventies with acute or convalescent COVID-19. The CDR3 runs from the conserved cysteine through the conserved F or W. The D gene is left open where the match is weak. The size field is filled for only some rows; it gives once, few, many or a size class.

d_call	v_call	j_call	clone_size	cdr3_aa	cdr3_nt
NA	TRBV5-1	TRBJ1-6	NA	CASSLQGPNSPLHF	TGCGCCAGCAGCTTGCAGGGGCCAAATTCACCCCTCCACTTT
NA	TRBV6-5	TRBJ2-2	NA	CASLHRANTGELFF	TGTGCCAGCCTTCACAGGGCTAACACCGGGGAGCTGTTTTTT
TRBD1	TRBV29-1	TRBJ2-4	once	CSGRGTGSAIQYF	TGCAGCGGACGCGGGACAGGAAGTGCCATTCAGTACTTC
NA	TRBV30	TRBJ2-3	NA	CAWSSATRGVGYF	TGTGCCTGGAGTTCCGCCACCAGGGGAGTAGGTTATTTT
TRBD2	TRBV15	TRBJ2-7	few	CATSGGLAGVGYEQYF	TGTGCCACCAGCGGGGGACTAGCGGGAGTCGGCTACGAGCAGTACTTC
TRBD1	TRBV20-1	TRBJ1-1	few	CSASRDRRDTEAFF	TGCAGTGCCAGTAGGGACAGGCGGGACACTGAAGCTTTCTTT
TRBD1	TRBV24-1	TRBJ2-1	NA	CATSGTGGNEQFF	TGTGCCACCAGCGGGACAGGGGGCAATGAGCAGTTCTTC
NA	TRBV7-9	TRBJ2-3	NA	CASRGRTSTDTQYF	TGTGCCAGTAGAGGCCGTACTAGCACAGATACGCAGTATTTT
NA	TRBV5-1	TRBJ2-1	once	CASSLDRASVYNEQFF	TGCGCCAGCAGCTTGGACAGGGCAAGTGTCTACAATGAGCAGTTCTTC
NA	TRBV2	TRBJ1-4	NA	CASKSDISGEKLFF	TGTGCCAGCAAATCGGACATTTCAGGCGAAAAACTGTTTTTT
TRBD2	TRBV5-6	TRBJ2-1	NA	CASSVSGALYNEQFF	TGTGCCAGCAGCGTTAGCGGGGCTCTCTACAATGAGCAGTTCTTC
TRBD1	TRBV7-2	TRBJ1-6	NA	CASSLGQGFYNSPLHF	TGTGCCAGCAGCTTGGGACAGGGGTTCTATAATTCACCCCTCCACTTT
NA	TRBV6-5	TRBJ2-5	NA	CASSYSSGLETQYF	TGTGCCAGCAGTTACTCATCAGGGCTAGAGACCCAGTACTTC
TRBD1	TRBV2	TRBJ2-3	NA	CASSFGTGGTDTQYF	TGTGCCAGCAGTTTCGGGACAGGGGGCACAGATACGCAGTATTTT
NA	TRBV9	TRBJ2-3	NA	CASSVDPGTGGVSGRATDTQYF	TGTGCCAGCAGCGTAGATCCCGGGACAGGGGGAGTTAGCGGGAGGGCCACAGATACGCAGTATTTT
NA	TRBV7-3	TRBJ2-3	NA	CASSLQGPQYF	TGTGCCAGCAGCTTGCAGGGCCCACAGTATTTT
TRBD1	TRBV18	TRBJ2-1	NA	CASSYGTGHNEQFF	TGTGCCAGCTCATACGGGACAGGACACAATGAGCAGTTCTTC
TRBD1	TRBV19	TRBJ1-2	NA	CASTLMGQGAYGYTF	TGTGCCAGTACCCTTATGGGACAGGGTGCCTATGGCTACACCTTC
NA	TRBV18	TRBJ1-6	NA	CASSPGGTDSPLHF	TGTGCCAGCTCACCGGGGGGAACCGATTCACCCCTCCACTTT
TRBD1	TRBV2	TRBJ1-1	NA	CASSPGTGVEGTEAFF	TGTGCCAGCAGTCCCGGGACAGGGGTAGAGGGGACTGAAGCTTTCTTT
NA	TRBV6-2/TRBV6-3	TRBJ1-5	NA	CASSYNNQAYQGDSNQPQHF	TGTGCCAGCAGTTACAACAATCAGGCTTACCAAGGGGATAGCAATCAGCCCCAGCATTTT
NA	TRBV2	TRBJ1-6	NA	CASRDVRVNNSPLHF	TGTGCCAGCAGGGACGTCAGGGTAAATAATTCACCCCTCCACTTT
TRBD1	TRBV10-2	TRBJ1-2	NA	CASSWDRGLSGYTF	TGCGCCAGCAGCTGGGACAGGGGCTTAAGTGGCTACACCTTC
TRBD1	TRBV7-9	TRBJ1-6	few	CASSPGQGGSPLHF	TGTGCCAGCAGTCCAGGACAGGGCGGTTCACCCCTCCACTTT
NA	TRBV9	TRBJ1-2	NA	CASSVDRTNYGYTF	TGTGCCAGCAGCGTAGACAGGACTAACTATGGCTACACCTTC
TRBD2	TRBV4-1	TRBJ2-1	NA	CASSRSLAAAYNEQFF	TGCGCCAGCAGCCGCTCACTAGCGGCTGCTTACAATGAGCAGTTCTTC
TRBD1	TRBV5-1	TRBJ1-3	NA	CASSSGTGLEGNTIYF	TGCGCCAGCAGCTCCGGGACAGGCTTGGAAGGAAACACCATATATTTT
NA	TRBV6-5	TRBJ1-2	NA	CASRQGGTHGYTF	TGTGCCAGCAGGCAGGGTGGTACTCATGGCTACACCTTC
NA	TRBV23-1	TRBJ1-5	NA	CASNGNKDQPQHF	TGCGCCAGCAACGGGAATAAGGATCAGCCCCAGCATTTT
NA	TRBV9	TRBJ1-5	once	CASSGGPSSNQPQHF	TGTGCCAGCAGCGGAGGGCCATCTAGCAATCAGCCCCAGCATTTT
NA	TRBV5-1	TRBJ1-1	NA	CASSLSRQRGTEAFF	TGCGCCAGCAGCTTGTCTCGACAGCGAGGCACTGAAGCTTTCTTT
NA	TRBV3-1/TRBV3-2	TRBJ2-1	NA	CASSSTWGSEQFF	TGTGCCAGCAGTAGTACTTGGGGCTCTGAGCAGTTCTTC
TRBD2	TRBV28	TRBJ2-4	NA	CASSLSSLAGENIQYF	TGTGCCAGCAGTTTATCGTCCCTAGCGGGAGAAAACATTCAGTACTTC
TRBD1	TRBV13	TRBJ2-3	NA	CASSSGGFTDTQYF	TGTGCCAGCAGCTCAGGGGGCTTCACAGATACGCAGTATTTT
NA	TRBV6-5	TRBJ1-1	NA	CASRELNTEAFF	TGTGCCAGCAGAGAGTTGAACACTGAAGCTTTCTTT
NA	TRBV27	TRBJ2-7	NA	CASSSRQGGYYEQYF	TGTGCCAGCAGTTCCCGACAGGGAGGTTACTACGAGCAGTACTTC
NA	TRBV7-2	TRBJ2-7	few	CASSLAGGFEQYF	TGTGCCAGCAGCTTGGCGGGTGGGTTCGAGCAGTACTTC